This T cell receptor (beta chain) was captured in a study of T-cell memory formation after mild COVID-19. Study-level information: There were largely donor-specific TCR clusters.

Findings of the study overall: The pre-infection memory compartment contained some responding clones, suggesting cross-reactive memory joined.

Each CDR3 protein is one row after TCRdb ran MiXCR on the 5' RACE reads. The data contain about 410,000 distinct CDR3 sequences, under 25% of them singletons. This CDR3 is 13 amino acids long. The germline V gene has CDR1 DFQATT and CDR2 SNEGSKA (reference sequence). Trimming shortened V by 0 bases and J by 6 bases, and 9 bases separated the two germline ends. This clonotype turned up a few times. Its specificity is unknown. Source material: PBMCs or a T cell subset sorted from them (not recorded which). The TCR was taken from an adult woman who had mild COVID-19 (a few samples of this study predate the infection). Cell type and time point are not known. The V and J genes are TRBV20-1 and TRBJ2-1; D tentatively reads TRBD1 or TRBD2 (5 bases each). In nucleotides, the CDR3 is TGCAGTGCTAGAGAACTAGGGGTCAATGAGCAGTTCTTC. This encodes CSARELGVNEQFF.